Listed below are T cell receptor beta chains from one sample, sequenced in a study of cytotoxic CD8 clonotypes in ibrutinib-treated CLL. Some clones are missing from TCRdb's copy, which holds only in-frame ones; the method was immunoSEQ multiplex PCR. The sample has approximately 160,000 clones, about 88% seen once. The specimen comprised PBMCs, sampled at disease progression, from a patient treated with ibrutinib. The receptors come from a human donor with chronic lymphocytic leukemia. Both conserved end residues are part of each CDR3. D genes are given only for firm matches. Some rows have no size entry. The others give once, few or many, or a class for an expanded clone.

. . TRBJ1-2 TRBV11-2 TGTGCCAGCAGCCGTCAGGGTGATGGCTACACCTTC CASSRQGDGYTF
. . TRBJ2-7 TRBV6-6 TGTGCCAGCACCCAAGCGGAGATTTACGAGCAGTACTTC CASTQAEIYEQYF
. TRBD1 TRBJ1-1 TRBV5-1 TGCGCCAGCACGCGGACAGGAGCGAGGGACACTGAAGCTTTCTTT CASTRTGARDTEAFF
. . TRBJ1-1 TRBV4-2 TGTGCCAGCAGCCAAGATTACTTAACCCCAGCTTTCTTT CASSQDYLTPAFF
. . TRBJ1-2 TRBV19 TGTGCCAGTAGCGAAAATGGACACGGCTATGGCTACACCTTC CASSENGHGYGYTF
. . TRBJ2-7 TRBV5-6 TGTGCCAGCAGCCCGGGGGGCAGGGGGCGTGAGCAGTACTTC CASSPGGRGREQYF
. . TRBJ1-1 TRBV10-3 TGTGCCCTCGGACAACAGGGATTTGATGCTTTCTTT CALGQQGFDAFF
. . TRBJ1-2 TRBV5-4 TGTGCCAGCAGCTTGGTGACAGCCTATGGCTACACCTTC CASSLVTAYGYTF
once . TRBJ2-1 TRBV18 TGTGCCAGCTCACCAGGGGGTAGTCCCACTCCTTATACCTACAATGAGCAGTTCTTC CASSPGGSPTPYTYNEQFF
. TRBD1 TRBJ1-1 TRBV9 TGTGCCAGCAGCCCAATACAGGGGTTTCGGACTGAAGCTTTCTTT CASSPIQGFRTEAFF
. . TRBJ2-3 TRBV7-2 TGTGCCAGCAGCTCATCGTATAGCACAAGCACAGATACGCAGTATTTT CASSSSYSTSTDTQYF
few TRBD1 TRBJ2-3 TRBV27 TGTGCCAGCAGTTTGGACAGGGGTAGAGATACGCAGTATTTT CASSLDRGRDTQYF
. . TRBJ2-7 TRBV6-5 TGTGCCAGCAGCTACAGGGAGGGATGGAACGAGCAGTACTTC CASSYREGWNEQYF
once . TRBJ2-6 TRBV9 TGTGCCAGCAGCGTAGTAGGGGCCAACGTCCTGACTTTC CASSVVGANVLTF
once . TRBJ2-7 TRBV11-2 TGTGCCAGCAGCACCGCGAGCTCCTACGAGCAGTACTTC CASSTASSYEQYF
. . TRBJ1-4 TRBV2 TGTGCCAGCAGAGCGCCGGGACACCCCGATGAAAAACTGTTTTTT CASRAPGHPDEKLFF
once TRBD2 TRBJ2-7 TRBV7-2 TGTGCCAGCCGGATAGCGGGAGGCACCTACGAGCAGTACTTC CASRIAGGTYEQYF
. . TRBJ1-1 TRBV5-4 TGTGCCAGCAGGGAGGAACCCGTGGCAGGGCGGACTGAAGCTTTCTTT CASREEPVAGRTEAFF
. TRBD1 TRBJ1-1 TRBV5-6 TGTGCCAGCAGCGCGGGACAGGGGTTCACTGAAGCTTTCTTT CASSAGQGFTEAFF
. TRBD2 TRBJ2-1 TRBV4-1 TGCGCCAGCAGCCAATCGGGACTAGCGTTCGATGAGCAGTTCTTC CASSQSGLAFDEQFF
. . TRBJ2-3 TRBV18 TGTGCCAGCTCACCTAAAGATACGCAGTATTTT CASSPKDTQYF
. TRBD1 TRBJ2-3 TRBV18 TGTGCCAGCTCACAACTCCCTGGGACAGTAAAAGATACGCAGTATTTT CASSQLPGTVKDTQYF
. . TRBJ2-7 TRBV5-6 TGTGCCAGCAGCCGGGGCTCAAATTACGAGCAGTACTTC CASSRGSNYEQYF
. TRBD1 TRBJ1-3 TRBV29-1 TGCAGCGTCGGACAGGGAGGAGGAAACACCATATATTTT CSVGQGGGNTIYF
. TRBD1 TRBJ2-7 TRBV6-5 TGTGCCAGCAGAGCCGCGGGACAGGGGAACGAGCAGTACTTC CASRAAGQGNEQYF
. . TRBJ2-2 TRBV27 TGTGCCAGCAGTTTAATTGGGACGGTGAACACCGGGGAGCTGTTTTTT CASSLIGTVNTGELFF
. . TRBJ2-2 TRBV7-3 TGTGCCAGCAGCTTAACCGGGAGGGAGCTGTTTTTT CASSLTGRELFF
few . TRBJ1-5 TRBV19 TGTGCCAGTAGTATCGTGGCAGGGAGTCGCCAGCCCCAGCATTTT CASSIVAGSRQPQHF
once . TRBJ2-1 TRBV4-2 TGTGCCAGCAGCCAGTTACTACACTCCTACAATGAGCAGTTCTTC CASSQLLHSYNEQFF
. . TRBJ1-1 TRBV6-1 TGTGCCAGCAGTACCCCTGGGGGTGCCCGACAAGCTTTCTTT CASSTPGGARQAFF
. . TRBJ1-1 TRBV25-1 TGTGCCAGCACCCGTGGGCGGGGGCGAACTGAAGCTTTCTTT CASTRGRGRTEAFF
. . TRBJ2-2 TRBV5-1 TGCGCCAGCAGCTTGGCCCTCAATACCGGGGAGCTGTTTTTT CASSLALNTGELFF
. . TRBJ1-1 TRBV29-1 TGCAGCGCCGACCCGGCAGGGCCGATCTGGTCTGAAGCTTTCTTT CSADPAGPIWSEAFF